This record looks at one T cell receptor beta chain sequence and its context. The data originate from a study of spatial heterogeneity in lung cancer. From the 5' RACE reads, TCRdb called clonotypes with MiXCR, one entry per CDR3 protein. The sample shows tens of thousands of distinct CDR3 sequences, 7% to 9% of them seen only once. Indicated time point: sample taken at primary tumor resection. The sequenced material consisted of unsorted whole RNA from tumor, nontumor lung or frozen PBMC. The specimen comprised PBMCs, sampled at surgery. The receptor was derived from a male donor with early-stage non-small cell lung cancer.

The CDR3: CASSPPAGGSHEQYF. As DNA, the CDR3 is TGTGCCAGCAGCCCCCCGGCAGGGGGGTCCCACGAGCAGTACTTC. The V call is TRBV28, the J call TRBJ2-7; possible D gene TRBD1, 7 bases. V was cut by 6 bases and J by 5 bases, with 20 bases left in between. CDR1 is MDHEN and CDR2 is SYDVKM in the germline V gene. CDR3 length equals 15 residues. The entire variable domain, with the rest obtained from reference TRBV28 and TRBJ2-7, is as follows: DVKVTQSSRYLVKRTGEKVFLECVQDMDHENMFWYRQDPGLGLRLIYFSYDVKMKEKGDIPEGYSVSREKKERFSLILESASTNQTSMYLCASSPPAGGSHEQYFGPGTRLTVT.